What follows is one TCR beta chain and its context. The sample belongs to a study of control samples from healthy donors and cancer patients. Produced via immunoSEQ multiplex PCR; TCRdb's table is partial and in-frame only. The sample lists under 450,000 clones; 90% were seen once. Germline CDR1 is MNHEY and CDR2 is SVGAGI. The V segment lost 2 bases and the J segment 4 bases; nucleotides outside the gene matches: 2. CDR3 length: 13 amino acids. Sequenced input: PBMCs. The rearrangement links TRBV6-5 to TRBJ2-7; TRBD1 matches 7 bases. This clonotype was obtained from a man aged 35 to 55 with head and neck cancer. CDR3 residues: CASSYAQGYEQYF. The CDR3 nucleotides are TGTGCCAGCAGTTACGCACAGGGGTACGAGCAGTACTTC.